This is a list of T cell receptor beta chains from one sample in a study of blood T cell repertoires in COVID-19. Clones were sequenced by immunoSEQ multiplex PCR, and TCRdb holds only the in-frame ones, with some missing. The sample consists of approximately 250,000 clones, about nine tenths of them appearing once. What was sequenced was PBMCs or T cells enriched from blood (not recorded which). The receptors shown here come from a woman between 35 and 50 years old with acute COVID-19. The CDR3 runs from the conserved cysteine through the conserved F or W. Fields, in order: V gene, J gene, D gene, clone size, CDR3 protein, CDR3 DNA. D genes are given only for firm matches. Expanded clones get a size class; other rows say once, few or many, or leave the size out.

V: TRBV6-6
J: TRBJ1-4
D: -
size: -
CDR3: CASSFLHEKLFF
DNA: TGTGCCAGCAGTTTCCTCCATGAAAAACTGTTTTTT

V: TRBV12-3/TRBV12-4
J: TRBJ1-2
D: -
size: -
CDR3: CASSHGMRAGYTF
DNA: TGTGCCAGCAGTCACGGCATGCGGGCGGGCTACACCTTC

V: TRBV7-2
J: TRBJ1-1
D: TRBD1
size: few
CDR3: CASSFIRGLMNTEAFF
DNA: TGTGCCAGCAGCTTCATCAGGGGGCTAATGAACACTGAAGCTTTCTTT

V: TRBV7-2
J: TRBJ1-2
D: TRBD1
size: -
CDR3: CASSFGTASYGYTF
DNA: TGTGCCAGCAGCTTCGGGACAGCAAGCTATGGCTACACCTTC

V: TRBV10-1
J: TRBJ1-4
D: TRBD1
size: -
CDR3: CASDRGPGANEKLFF
DNA: TGCGCCAGCGACAGGGGGCCCGGAGCTAATGAAAAACTGTTTTTT

V: TRBV6-5
J: TRBJ2-2
D: TRBD2
size: -
CDR3: CASSLGLLTGELFF
DNA: TGTGCCAGCAGCTTGGGACTATTAACCGGGGAGCTGTTTTTT

V: TRBV19
J: TRBJ1-5
D: -
size: few
CDR3: CASSIEGGNQPQHF
DNA: TGTGCCAGTAGTATTGAGGGGGGCAATCAGCCCCAGCATTTT

V: TRBV15
J: TRBJ2-7
D: -
size: few
CDR3: CATSRDRGVLEQYF
DNA: TGTGCCACCAGCAGAGATCGGGGTGTGCTTGAGCAGTACTTC

V: TRBV13
J: TRBJ2-1
D: TRBD2
size: few
CDR3: CASSLGGLAGGNEQFF
DNA: TGTGCCAGCAGCTTAGGCGGGCTAGCGGGGGGGAATGAGCAGTTCTTC

V: TRBV7-8
J: TRBJ1-5
D: -
size: -
CDR3: CASSPSGGLSNQPQHF
DNA: TGTGCCAGCAGCCCGTCGGGGGGGCTGAGCAATCAGCCCCAGCATTTT

V: TRBV2
J: TRBJ1-5
D: -
size: -
CDR3: CASSDHLGRGGQQPQHF
DNA: TGTGCCAGCAGTGACCATCTCGGGAGGGGAGGGCAACAGCCCCAGCATTTT

V: TRBV29-1
J: TRBJ1-1
D: TRBD1
size: -
CDR3: CSVGQGAKNTEAFF
DNA: TGCAGCGTTGGGCAGGGGGCCAAGAACACTGAAGCTTTCTTT

V: TRBV3-1/TRBV3-2
J: TRBJ2-3
D: -
size: -
CDR3: CASSQIRGTGTDTQYF
DNA: TGTGCCAGCAGCCAAATTAGGGGCACGGGCACAGATACGCAGTATTTT

V: TRBV5-1
J: TRBJ2-2
D: -
size: -
CDR3: CASSLGQTNTGELFF
DNA: TGCGCCAGCAGCTTGGGACAGACGAACACCGGGGAGCTGTTTTTT

V: TRBV5-1
J: TRBJ2-2
D: TRBD2
size: -
CDR3: CASSLSRTSGSTGELFF
DNA: TGCGCCAGCAGCTTGTCTCGGACTAGCGGGAGTACCGGGGAGCTGTTTTTT

V: TRBV7-6
J: TRBJ2-2
D: -
size: -
CDR3: CASSFGRGTGELFF
DNA: TGTGCCAGCAGCTTTGGCCGAGGCACCGGGGAGCTGTTTTTT

V: TRBV3-1/TRBV3-2
J: TRBJ2-2
D: -
size: -
CDR3: CASSQEARRELFF
DNA: TGTGCCAGCAGCCAAGAAGCTAGACGCGAGCTGTTTTTT

V: TRBV11-3
J: TRBJ2-1
D: TRBD2
size: once
CDR3: CASSLPAGGRSYNEQFF
DNA: TGTGCCAGCAGCTTACCCGCGGGAGGTCGGTCCTACAATGAGCAGTTCTTC

V: TRBV2
J: TRBJ1-4
D: TRBD1
size: -
CDR3: CASSEIFGQGGEKLFF
DNA: TGTGCCAGCAGTGAGATTTTCGGGCAGGGGGGTGAAAAACTGTTTTTT

V: TRBV7-9
J: TRBJ2-5
D: TRBD2
size: -
CDR3: CASSLARVPRAGAQETQYF
DNA: TGTGCCAGCAGCTTAGCTCGTGTACCTAGAGCGGGGGCCCAAGAGACCCAGTACTTC

V: TRBV5-1
J: TRBJ2-2
D: TRBD1
size: -
CDR3: CASSLVGQGNTGELFF
DNA: TGCGCCAGCAGCTTGGTGGGACAGGGGAACACCGGGGAGCTGTTTTTT

V: TRBV24-1
J: TRBJ1-5
D: -
size: -
CDR3: CATSDTGTPTANNQPQHF
DNA: TGTGCCACCAGTGATACCGGGACACCAACCGCCAACAATCAGCCCCAGCATTTT

V: TRBV5-1
J: TRBJ2-5
D: -
size: once
CDR3: CASSLGAEETQYF
DNA: TGCGCCAGCAGCCTTGGGGCCGAAGAGACCCAGTACTTC

V: TRBV7-2
J: TRBJ1-6
D: -
size: once
CDR3: CASSLDSPVFGLHF
DNA: TGTGCCAGCAGCCTGGACAGTCCGGTTTTTGGCCTCCACTTT

V: TRBV15
J: TRBJ1-2
D: -
size: -
CDR3: CATSRSYRESHTF
DNA: TGTGCCACCAGCAGATCCTACAGGGAAAGCCACACCTTC

V: TRBV27
J: TRBJ1-1
D: TRBD1
size: -
CDR3: CASRTSYRGYAFF
DNA: TGTGCCAGCAGAACCAGTTACAGGGGGTATGCTTTCTTT

V: TRBV12-2
J: TRBJ1-2
D: -
size: -
CDR3: CASRLRQVGYTF
DNA: TGTGCAAGTCGCCTTCGACAGGTTGGCTACACCTTC

V: TRBV9
J: TRBJ2-2
D: -
size: -
CDR3: CASSVVSAGELFF
DNA: TGTGCCAGCAGCGTAGTTTCGGCCGGGGAGCTGTTTTTT

V: TRBV3-1/TRBV3-2
J: TRBJ2-2
D: TRBD1
size: -
CDR3: CASSRTGDAGELFF
DNA: TGTGCCAGCAGCAGGACAGGGGATGCCGGGGAGCTGTTTTTT

V: TRBV30
J: TRBJ1-3
D: -
size: -
CDR3: CAWRGPGNTIYF
DNA: TGTGCCTGGAGGGGGCCGGGAAACACCATATATTTT

V: TRBV11-2
J: TRBJ2-5
D: -
size: -
CDR3: CASSLDPQETQYF
DNA: TGTGCCAGCAGCTTAGACCCTCAAGAGACCCAGTACTTC

V: TRBV24-1
J: TRBJ2-3
D: -
size: -
CDR3: CATRSGRRGDTQYF
DNA: TGTGCCACCAGATCGGGACGGCGGGGAGATACGCAGTATTTT

V: TRBV18
J: TRBJ2-1
D: TRBD2
size: once
CDR3: CASSLTLAGDNEQFF
DNA: TGTGCCAGCTCCCTTACATTAGCGGGGGACAATGAGCAGTTCTTC

V: TRBV9
J: TRBJ2-2
D: -
size: -
CDR3: CASSVNPSDSGELFF
DNA: TGTGCCAGCAGCGTTAACCCTAGCGACTCCGGGGAGCTGTTTTTT

V: TRBV27
J: TRBJ1-2
D: -
size: -
CDR3: CASSSQDNYGYTF
DNA: TGTGCCAGCAGTTCCCAGGATAACTATGGCTACACCTTC

V: TRBV10-3
J: TRBJ2-6
D: -
size: -
CDR3: CAIAPEASGANVLTF
DNA: TGTGCCATCGCCCCTGAGGCCTCTGGGGCCAACGTCCTGACTTTC

V: TRBV4-3
J: TRBJ1-1
D: -
size: -
CDR3: CASSQGVRGNTEAFF
DNA: TGCGCCAGCAGCCAAGGAGTGCGCGGGAACACTGAAGCTTTCTTT

V: TRBV11-2
J: TRBJ1-6
D: -
size: -
CDR3: CASSLTGTSPLHF
DNA: TGTGCCAGCAGCTTAACAGGGACGTCACCCCTCCACTTT

V: TRBV6-5
J: TRBJ1-1
D: -
size: -
CDR3: CASTTDEGQATEAFF
DNA: TGTGCCAGCACCACAGACGAGGGCCAGGCCACTGAAGCTTTCTTT

V: TRBV13
J: TRBJ1-3
D: TRBD1
size: -
CDR3: CASSFYGFRGVDSGNTIYF
DNA: TGTGCCAGCAGCTTTTACGGCTTCAGGGGGGTCGACTCTGGAAACACCATATATTTT

V: TRBV5-1
J: TRBJ2-3
D: -
size: -
CDR3: CASSLGGISDTQYF
DNA: TGCGCCAGCAGCTTGGGGGGCATCTCCGATACGCAGTATTTT

V: TRBV10-3
J: TRBJ2-2
D: -
size: -
CDR3: CATQPGTANTGELFF
DNA: TGTGCCACCCAGCCAGGAACAGCGAACACCGGGGAGCTGTTTTTT

V: TRBV5-4
J: TRBJ2-7
D: TRBD1
size: -
CDR3: CASSPGGFPYEQYF
DNA: TGTGCCAGCAGTCCAGGGGGTTTTCCCTACGAGCAGTACTTC

V: TRBV7-2
J: TRBJ2-2
D: -
size: -
CDR3: CASSPNPGFLGGELFF
DNA: TGTGCCAGCAGCCCCAATCCAGGGTTCCTTGGGGGGGAGCTGTTTTTT

V: TRBV24-1
J: TRBJ1-2
D: TRBD1
size: -
CDR3: CATSGDRIDYGYTF
DNA: TGTGCCACCAGTGGGGACAGGATCGACTATGGCTACACCTTC

V: TRBV7-9
J: TRBJ2-1
D: -
size: -
CDR3: CASSPGGGKYEQFF
DNA: TGTGCCAGCAGTCCCGGAGGAGGGAAGTATGAGCAGTTCTTC

V: TRBV7-8
J: TRBJ2-1
D: -
size: -
CDR3: CASSLVMGPGEQFF
DNA: TGTGCCAGCAGCTTAGTGATGGGGCCGGGTGAGCAGTTCTTC

V: TRBV5-8
J: TRBJ1-5
D: -
size: -
CDR3: CASSLVGGTGNQPQHF
DNA: TGTGCCAGCAGCTTGGTGGGGGGTACGGGCAATCAGCCCCAGCATTTT

V: TRBV7-8
J: TRBJ1-1
D: -
size: -
CDR3: CASSLTPSLGVGTTEAFF
DNA: TGTGCCAGCAGCTTAACCCCCTCACTCGGGGTGGGTACCACTGAAGCTTTCTTT

V: TRBV7-9
J: TRBJ1-4
D: TRBD1
size: -
CDR3: CASSSSDRGFNEKLFF
DNA: TGTGCCAGCAGCTCTAGCGACAGGGGGTTTAATGAAAAACTGTTTTTT

V: TRBV12-5
J: TRBJ1-2
D: -
size: -
CDR3: CASGRGATNGYTF
DNA: TGTGCTAGTGGGCGGGGGGCTACGAATGGCTACACCTTC

V: TRBV10-2
J: TRBJ2-3
D: -
size: -
CDR3: CASSVSLADTQYF
DNA: TGCGCCAGCAGTGTGTCCCTCGCAGATACGCAGTATTTT

V: TRBV3-1/TRBV3-2
J: TRBJ2-3
D: TRBD2
size: -
CDR3: CASSQDRRTSGGDTQYF
DNA: TGTGCCAGCAGCCAAGATCGTAGGACTAGCGGGGGGGATACGCAGTATTTT

V: TRBV24-1
J: TRBJ1-6
D: -
size: -
CDR3: CATSDLGANSPLHF
DNA: TGTGCCACCAGTGATTTGGGGGCCAATTCACCCCTCCACTTT

V: TRBV27
J: TRBJ2-2
D: TRBD1
size: -
CDR3: CATSSGTGDTGELFF
DNA: TGTGCCACCTCCTCCGGGACAGGGGACACCGGGGAGCTGTTTTTT

V: TRBV5-4
J: TRBJ1-5
D: TRBD1
size: once
CDR3: CASSPGQGNSNQPQHF
DNA: TGTGCCAGCAGCCCGGGACAGGGGAATAGCAATCAGCCCCAGCATTTT

V: TRBV2
J: TRBJ2-1
D: TRBD1
size: -
CDR3: CASSSRDRGHNEQFF
DNA: TGTGCCAGCAGTTCCCGGGACAGGGGTCACAATGAGCAGTTCTTC

V: TRBV19
J: TRBJ1-2
D: TRBD1
size: -
CDR3: CASRPRTGHYGYTF
DNA: TGTGCCAGTAGACCCCGGACAGGGCACTATGGCTACACCTTC

V: TRBV11-3
J: TRBJ2-5
D: TRBD2
size: -
CDR3: CASSLGGRAHETQYF
DNA: TGTGCCAGCAGCTTAGGCGGGAGGGCTCACGAGACCCAGTACTTC